The 9 T cell receptor beta chains below come from one sample, sequenced in a study of OX40 agonist ivuxolimab in advanced cancers. The protocol was immunoSEQ multiplex PCR, while the TCRdb copy is restricted to in-frame clones and leaves out a portion. Here the sample spans about 36,000 clones, 70% to 85% being singletons. Sequenced material: CD4+ or CD8+ T cells sorted from blood, taken in a trial of the OX40 agonist ivuxolimab. These receptors all come from an adult with an advanced solid tumor such as melanoma, head and neck, liver or kidney cancer.

This clone came up once. Other DNA sequences of this sample code for an identical CDR3. The chain couples TRBV21-1 to TRBJ2-3; TRBD1, as called in the table, went unchecked against the DNA. TRBV21-1 is described as a pseudogene. CDR3 length: 16 amino acids. The CDR3 reads CASSKGNRGRADTQYF. The DNA for the CDR3 is TGTGCCAGCAGCAAAGGAAATAGGGGAAGGGCAGATACGCAGTATTTT.

V is TRBV5-1 and J is TRBJ1-1, with D unclear. The germline CDR1 and CDR2 sequences are SGHRS and YFSETQ. Deletions cut 2 bases from V and 5 bases from J, with 7 bases between. The CDR3 is made up of 12 amino acids. The CDR3 DNA is TGCGCCAGCAGCTTAAGAGAAACTGAAGCTTTCTTT. Translation gives CASSLRETEAFF.

This chain links TRBV5-4 with TRBJ1-1, with 9 bases identical to TRBD1. Germline assignment: CDR1 SGHNT and CDR2 YYREEE (reference sequence). V gave up 3 bases and J gave up 1 base; unmatched junction bases: 10. The CDR3 extends over 17 amino acids. This CDR3 reads CASSWGRRDRANTEAFF. The CDR3 nucleotides read TGTGCCAGCAGCTGGGGGCGCCGGGACAGGGCGAACACTGAAGCTTTCTTT.

The CDR3 bases are TGTGCCAGCAGTTTAGACAGCTCTGAAGCTTTCTTT. Amino acids: CASSLDSSEAFF. The chain uses TRBV2 and TRBJ1-1, with TRBD1 as a possible D gene (5 bases). The CDR3 extends over 12 amino acids. CDR1 is SNHLY, CDR2 FYNNEI, per germline. V was shortened by 5 bases and J by 6 bases, with 10 bases between the two germline ends.

The chain has TRBV21-1 and TRBJ2-7. TRBV21-1 is marked as a pseudogene. This CDR3 is 21 amino acids long. Here the CDR3 reads CASSKNPGKIRRDPVRYEQYF. The DNA of the CDR3 is TGTGCCAGCAGCAAAAACCCCGGCAAAATTAGACGGGACCCCGTCAGGTACGAGCAGTACTTC.

A few counts support this clone. CDR3 amino acids: CASRTTGNGPPLHF. The CDR3 DNA is TGTGCCAGCAGAACGACAGGGAACGGTCCACCCCTCCACTTT. The chain joins TRBV6-5 to TRBJ1-6; TRBD1 matches at 7 bases. Trimming at V came to 6 bases and at J to 11 bases, leaving 10 bases not matched to a gene. This CDR3 has 14 residues. Germline V gene lookup returns CDR1 MNHEY and CDR2 SVGAGI.

This sequence joins TRBV19 and TRBJ1-2, with D unresolved. Germline CDR1 and CDR2: LNHDA and SQIVND (reference sequence). The CDR3 spans 13 residues. Trimming pared 5 bases from V and 4 bases from J, leaving 11 bases between. CDR3 loop: CASSALGPYGYTF. CDR3 DNA: TGTGCCAGTAGTGCGTTAGGCCCCTATGGCTACACCTTC. Combining the CDR3 with reference TRBV19 and TRBJ1-2 gives the whole variable domain DGGITQSPKYLFRKEGQNVTLSCEQNLNHDAMYWYRQDPGQGLRLIYYSQIVNDFQKGDIAEGYSVSREKKESFPLTVTSAQKNPTAFYLCASSALGPYGYTFGSGTRLTVV.

V and J are TRBV2 and TRBJ1-1; the D gene is possibly TRBD1 (5 bases). Germline CDR1 reads SNHLY; CDR2 reads FYNNEI. The CDR3 is 13 residues long. Trimming stripped 10 bases from V and 0 bases from J, with 12 bases between. CDR3 residues: CATSDSMNTEAFF. The CDR3 region has the DNA TGTGCCACCTCTGACAGTATGAACACTGAAGCTTTCTTT.

The chain couples TRBV30 to TRBJ2-1, with D hard to call. The germline V gene encodes CDR1 GTSNPN and CDR2 SVGIG (reference sequence). Trimming stripped 0 bases from V and 2 bases from J, with 5 bases between. The CDR3 contains 13 residues. The CDR3 reads CAWSVHPYNEQFF. The CDR3 coding sequence is TGTGCCTGGAGTGTACACCCCTACAATGAGCAGTTCTTC.